The entry below gives a single TCR beta chain sequence along with its context. The antigen remains unidentified. Amplified TCR beta CDR3 regions came from RNA transcripts. The primer set for the first-round RT-PCR of the TCR CDR3 was HTBI. TCRdb ran MiXCR on the multiplex PCR reads and lists one entry per CDR3 protein. This sample has 500,000 to 800,000 distinct CDR3 sequences, with around 13% found just once. These data originate in a study of T cells in Graves' hyperthyroidism and ophthalmopathy. Overall study results and limits: Most expanded thyroid clonotypes above 0.001 also appeared in blood.

The CDR3 has 12 amino acids. Trimming left V 2 bases short and J 13 bases short, with 12 bases between. CDR1 KGHSH and CDR2 LQKENI come from the germline V gene. Investigators excluded patients with uncontrolled infection, other autoimmune disease, pregnancy or lactation. PBMCs were derived from roughly 9.6 ml fresh peripheral blood. This chain joins TRBV18 and TRBJ1-5; D is possibly TRBD1 (5 bases). This TCR was sampled from a woman in her 50s with Graves' ophthalmopathy. Material for sequencing was blood. CDR3: CASSPSGTPQHF. The CDR3 bases are TGTGCCAGCTCACCATCCGGGACGCCGCAGCATTTT. The full variable domain, its missing parts supplied by reference TRBV18 and TRBJ1-5, is NAGVMQNPRHLVRRRGQEARLRCSPMKGHSHVYWYRQLPEEGLKFMVYLQKENIIDESGMPKERFSAEFPKEGPSILRIQQVVRGDSAAYFCASSPSGTPQHFGDGTRLSIL.